The following is a TCR beta chain sequence with its context. What it recognizes is unknown. Healthy donors of bone marrow made up the group. While unrecorded immune exposures were likely, the donors were nominally healthy when sampled. The data were obtained in a study of cytomegalovirus exposure and HLA in healthy donors. Study conclusions and caveats: Further analysis, carried out later, found HLA-associated TCR beta chains more clonally expanded than equally common other chains. The CMV antigen specificity of a few CMV-associated chains was confirmed through in vitro analysis.

CDR1 SNHLY and CDR2 FYNNEI come from the germline V gene. This CDR3 region has 14 residues. V lost 6 bases to trimming and J lost 0 bases, with 11 bases between them. The PCR used 60 Vbeta and 13 Jbeta primers. The data were produced by immunoSEQ multiplex PCR, yet TCRdb's version contains in-frame clones alone and is incomplete. The sample has some 180,000 clones, more than 65% seen once. The sequencing sample was made of PBMCs. The V gene is TRBV2, the J gene TRBJ1-1; D is possibly TRBD1 (5 bases). The receptor was derived from a female donor in good health and CMV-seronegative. The CDR3 DNA is TGTGCCAGCAGCCCTTACAGGATGAACACTGAAGCTTTCTTT. Protein product: CASSPYRMNTEAFF. The complete variable domain, with remaining parts taken from reference TRBV2 and TRBJ1-1, reads EPEVTQTPSHQVTQMGQEVILRCVPISNHLYFYWYRQILGQKVEFLVSFYNNEISEKSEIFDDQFSVERPDGSNFTLKIRSTKLEDSAMYFCASSPYRMNTEAFFGQGTRLTVV.